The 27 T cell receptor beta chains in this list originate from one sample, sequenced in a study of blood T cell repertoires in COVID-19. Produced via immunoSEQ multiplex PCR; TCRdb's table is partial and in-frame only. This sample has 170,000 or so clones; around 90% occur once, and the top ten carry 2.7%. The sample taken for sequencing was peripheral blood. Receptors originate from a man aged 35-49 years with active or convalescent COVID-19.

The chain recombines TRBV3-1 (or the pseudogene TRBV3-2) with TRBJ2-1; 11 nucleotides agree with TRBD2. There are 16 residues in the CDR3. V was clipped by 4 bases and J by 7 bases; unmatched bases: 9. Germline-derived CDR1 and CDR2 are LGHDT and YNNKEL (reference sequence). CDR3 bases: TGTGCCAGCAGCCCCTTAGCGGGGGGGCATGGAAATGAGCAGTTCTTC. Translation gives CASSPLAGGHGNEQFF.

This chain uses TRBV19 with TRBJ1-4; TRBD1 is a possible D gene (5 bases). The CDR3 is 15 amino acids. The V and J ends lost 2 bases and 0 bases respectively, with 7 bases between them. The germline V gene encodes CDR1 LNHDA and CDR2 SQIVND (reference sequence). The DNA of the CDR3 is TGTGCCAGTAGTATACAGGGTTCAACTAATGAAAAACTGTTTTTT. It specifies CASSIQGSTNEKLFF.

CDR3 nucleotide sequence: TGTGCCATCAGTGAGTCCCTGACTAGCGGGGGGGCATACAATGAGCAGTTCTTC. It is translated as CAISESLTSGGAYNEQFF. The rearrangement uses TRBV10-3 and TRBJ2-1; the match to TRBD2 covers 14 bases. Germline assignment: CDR1 ENHRY and CDR2 SYGVKD. With V trimmed by 0 bases and J by 4 bases, 5 bases remained unmatched. The CDR3 is made up of 18 amino acids.

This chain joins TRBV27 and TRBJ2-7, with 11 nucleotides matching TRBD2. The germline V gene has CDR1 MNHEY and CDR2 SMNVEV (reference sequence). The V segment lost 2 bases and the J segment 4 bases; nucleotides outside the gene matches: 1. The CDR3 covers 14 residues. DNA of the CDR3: TGTGCCAGCAGTTTAGGGACTAGCGGTTACGAGCAGTACTTC. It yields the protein CASSLGTSGYEQYF.

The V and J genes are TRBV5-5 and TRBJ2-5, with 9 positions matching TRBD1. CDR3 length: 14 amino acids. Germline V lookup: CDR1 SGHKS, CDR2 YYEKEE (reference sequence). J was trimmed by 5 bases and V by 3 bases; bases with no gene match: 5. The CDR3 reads CASSSGQGFETQYF. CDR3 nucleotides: TGTGCCAGCAGCTCAGGACAGGGGTTCGAGACCCAGTACTTC. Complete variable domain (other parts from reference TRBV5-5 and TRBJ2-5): DAGVTQSPTHLIKTRGQQVTLRCSPISGHKSVSWYQQVLGQGPQFIFQYYEKEERGRGNFPDRFSARQFPNYSSELNVNALLLGDSALYLCASSSGQGFETQYFGPGTRLLVL.

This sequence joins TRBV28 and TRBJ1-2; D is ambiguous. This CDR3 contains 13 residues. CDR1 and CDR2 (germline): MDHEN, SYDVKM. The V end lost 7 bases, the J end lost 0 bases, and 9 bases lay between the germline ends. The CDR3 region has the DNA TGTGCCAGCAATGAGGAAGCTAACTATGGCTACACCTTC. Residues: CASNEEANYGYTF.

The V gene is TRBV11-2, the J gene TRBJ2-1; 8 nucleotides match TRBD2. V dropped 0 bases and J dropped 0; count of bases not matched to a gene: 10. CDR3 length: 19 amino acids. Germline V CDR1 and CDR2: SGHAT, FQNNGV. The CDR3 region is CASSLDTNSGVPSYNEQFF. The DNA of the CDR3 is TGTGCCAGCAGCTTAGATACGAATAGCGGGGTTCCCTCCTACAATGAGCAGTTCTTC.

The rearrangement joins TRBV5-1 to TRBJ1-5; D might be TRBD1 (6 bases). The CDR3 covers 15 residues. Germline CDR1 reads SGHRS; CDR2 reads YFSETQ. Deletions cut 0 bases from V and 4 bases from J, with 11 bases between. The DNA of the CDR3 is TGCGCCAGCAGCTTGGAATGGGGGCCAAATCAGCCCCAGCATTTT. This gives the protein CASSLEWGPNQPQHF.

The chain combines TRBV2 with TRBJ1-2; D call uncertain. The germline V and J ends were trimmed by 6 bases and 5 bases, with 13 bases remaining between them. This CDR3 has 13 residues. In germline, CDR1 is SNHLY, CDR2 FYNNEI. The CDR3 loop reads CASSAQRAYGYTF. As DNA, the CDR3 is TGTGCCAGCAGCGCCCAGAGGGCGTATGGCTACACCTTC. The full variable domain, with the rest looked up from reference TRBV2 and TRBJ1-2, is EPEVTQTPSHQVTQMGQEVILRCVPISNHLYFYWYRQILGQKVEFLVSFYNNEISEKSEIFDDQFSVERPDGSNFTLKIRSTKLEDSAMYFCASSAQRAYGYTFGSGTRLTVV.

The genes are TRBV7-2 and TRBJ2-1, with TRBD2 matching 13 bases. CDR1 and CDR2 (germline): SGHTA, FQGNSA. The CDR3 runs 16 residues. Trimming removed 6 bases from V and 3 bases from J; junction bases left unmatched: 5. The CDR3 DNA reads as TGTGCCAGCAGGTCGGGGACTAGCGGGAACTACAATGAGCAGTTCTTC. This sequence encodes CASRSGTSGNYNEQFF.

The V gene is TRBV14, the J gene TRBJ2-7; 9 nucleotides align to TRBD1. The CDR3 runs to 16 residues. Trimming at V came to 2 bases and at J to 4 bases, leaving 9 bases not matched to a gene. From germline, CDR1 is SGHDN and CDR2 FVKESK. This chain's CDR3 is CASSQSPGQGLYEQYF. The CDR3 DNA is TGTGCCAGCAGCCAAAGCCCGGGACAGGGTCTTTACGAGCAGTACTTC.

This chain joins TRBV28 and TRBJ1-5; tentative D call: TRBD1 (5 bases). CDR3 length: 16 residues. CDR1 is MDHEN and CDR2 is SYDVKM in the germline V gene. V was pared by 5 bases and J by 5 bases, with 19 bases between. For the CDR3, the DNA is TGTGCCAGCAGTATCCTCGGGGGTCGGGTCGATCAGCCCCAGCATTTT. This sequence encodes CASSILGGRVDQPQHF.

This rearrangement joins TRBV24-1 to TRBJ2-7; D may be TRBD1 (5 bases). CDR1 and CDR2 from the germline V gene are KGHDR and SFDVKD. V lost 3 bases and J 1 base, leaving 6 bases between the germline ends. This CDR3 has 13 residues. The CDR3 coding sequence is TGTGCCACCAGTGATCGACAGTCCTACGAGCAGTACTTC. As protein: CATSDRQSYEQYF.

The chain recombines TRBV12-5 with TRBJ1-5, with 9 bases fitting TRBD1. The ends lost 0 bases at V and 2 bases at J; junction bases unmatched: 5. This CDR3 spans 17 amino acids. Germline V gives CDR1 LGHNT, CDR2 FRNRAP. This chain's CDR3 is CASGLVPTGGGNQPQHF. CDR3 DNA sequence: TGTGCTAGTGGTTTGGTCCCGACAGGGGGAGGCAATCAGCCCCAGCATTTT. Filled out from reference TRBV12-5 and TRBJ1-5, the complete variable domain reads DARVTQTPRHKVTEMGQEVTMRCQPILGHNTVFWYRQTMMQGLELLAYFRNRAPLDDSGMPKDRFSAEMPDATLATLKIQPSEPRDSAVYFCASGLVPTGGGNQPQHFGDGTRLSIL.

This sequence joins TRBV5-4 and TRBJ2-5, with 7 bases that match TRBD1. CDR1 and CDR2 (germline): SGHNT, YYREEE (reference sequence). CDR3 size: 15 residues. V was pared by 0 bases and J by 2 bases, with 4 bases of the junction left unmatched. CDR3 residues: CASSLVTGVQETQYF. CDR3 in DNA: TGTGCCAGCAGCTTGGTTACAGGGGTTCAAGAGACCCAGTACTTC.

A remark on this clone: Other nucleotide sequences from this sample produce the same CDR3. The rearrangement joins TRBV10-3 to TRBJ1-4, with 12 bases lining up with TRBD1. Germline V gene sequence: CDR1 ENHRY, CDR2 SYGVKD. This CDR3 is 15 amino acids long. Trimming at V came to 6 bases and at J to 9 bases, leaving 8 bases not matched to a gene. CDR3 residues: CAISEGDRGHKKLFF. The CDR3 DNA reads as TGTGCCATCAGCGAGGGGGACAGGGGGCATAAAAAACTGTTTTTT.

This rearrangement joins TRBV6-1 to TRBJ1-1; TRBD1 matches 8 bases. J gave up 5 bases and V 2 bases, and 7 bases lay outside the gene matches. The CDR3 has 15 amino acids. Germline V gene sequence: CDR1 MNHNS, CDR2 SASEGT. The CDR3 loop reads CASSETQGGKTEAFF. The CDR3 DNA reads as TGTGCCAGCAGTGAAACACAGGGGGGGAAGACTGAAGCTTTCTTT.

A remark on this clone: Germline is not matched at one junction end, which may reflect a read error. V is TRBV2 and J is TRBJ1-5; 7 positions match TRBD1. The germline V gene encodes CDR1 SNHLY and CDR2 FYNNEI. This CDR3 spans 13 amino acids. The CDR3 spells CAGRDRVNQPQHF. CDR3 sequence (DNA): TGTGCCGGCAGAGACAGGGTCAATCAGCCCCAGCATTTT.

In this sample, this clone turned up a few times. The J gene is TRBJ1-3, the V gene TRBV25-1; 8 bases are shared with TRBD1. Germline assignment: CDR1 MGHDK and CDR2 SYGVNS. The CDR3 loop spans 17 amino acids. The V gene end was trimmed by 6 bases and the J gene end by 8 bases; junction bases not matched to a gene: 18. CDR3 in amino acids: CASRADSGTGFVHTIYF. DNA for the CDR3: TGTGCCAGCAGGGCGGATTCCGGGACAGGCTTTGTTCACACCATATATTTT.

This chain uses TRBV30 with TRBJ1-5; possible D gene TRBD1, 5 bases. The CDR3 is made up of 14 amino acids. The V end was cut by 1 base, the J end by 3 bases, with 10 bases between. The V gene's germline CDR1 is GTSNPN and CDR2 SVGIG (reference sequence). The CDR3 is CAWSGTQFNQPQHF. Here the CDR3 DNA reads TGTGCCTGGAGTGGGACACAATTCAATCAGCCCCAGCATTTT.

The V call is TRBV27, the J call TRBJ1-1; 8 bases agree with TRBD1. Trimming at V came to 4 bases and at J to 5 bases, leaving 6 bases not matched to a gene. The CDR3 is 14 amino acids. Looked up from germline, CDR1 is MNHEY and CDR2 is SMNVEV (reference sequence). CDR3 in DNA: TGTGCCAGCAGTTCCTTCAGGGGGCCGACTGAAGCTTTCTTT. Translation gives CASSSFRGPTEAFF.

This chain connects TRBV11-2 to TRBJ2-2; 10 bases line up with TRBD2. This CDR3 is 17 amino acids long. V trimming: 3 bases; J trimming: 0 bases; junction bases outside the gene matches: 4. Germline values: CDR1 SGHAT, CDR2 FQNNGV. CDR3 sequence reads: CASSFLAGVTNTGELFF. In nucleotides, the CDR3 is TGTGCCAGCAGCTTCCTAGCGGGGGTCACGAACACCGGGGAGCTGTTTTTT.

CDR3 DNA: TGTGCCAGTAGCCAACCTTACGGTGGGGGGGTAAAGGTTGAGCAGTTCTTC. Amino acid sequence: CASSQPYGGGVKVEQFF. The V and J genes are TRBV19 and TRBJ2-1, with 7 positions matching TRBD2. V was clipped by 6 bases and J by 9 bases; unmatched bases: 20. The germline V gene encodes CDR1 LNHDA and CDR2 SQIVND (reference sequence). The CDR3 has 17 residues.

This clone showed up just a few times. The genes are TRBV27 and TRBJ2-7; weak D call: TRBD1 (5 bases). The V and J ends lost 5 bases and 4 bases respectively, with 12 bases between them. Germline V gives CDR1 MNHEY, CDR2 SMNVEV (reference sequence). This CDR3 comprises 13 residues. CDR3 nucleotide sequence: TGTGCCAGCAGTCCGACAGCGCAGTACGAGCAGTACTTC. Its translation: CASSPTAQYEQYF.

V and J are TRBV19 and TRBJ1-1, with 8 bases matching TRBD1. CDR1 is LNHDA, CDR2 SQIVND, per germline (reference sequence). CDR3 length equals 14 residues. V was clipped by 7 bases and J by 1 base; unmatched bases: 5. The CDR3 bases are TGTGCCAGTACTCCCGGGACAGGGAACACTGAAGCTTTCTTT. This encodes CASTPGTGNTEAFF.

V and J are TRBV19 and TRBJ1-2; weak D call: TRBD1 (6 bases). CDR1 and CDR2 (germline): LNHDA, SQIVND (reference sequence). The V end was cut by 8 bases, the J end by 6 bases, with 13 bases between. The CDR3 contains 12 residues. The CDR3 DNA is TGTGCCAGTGGAAATAGACAGGATGGCTACACCTTC. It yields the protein CASGNRQDGYTF.

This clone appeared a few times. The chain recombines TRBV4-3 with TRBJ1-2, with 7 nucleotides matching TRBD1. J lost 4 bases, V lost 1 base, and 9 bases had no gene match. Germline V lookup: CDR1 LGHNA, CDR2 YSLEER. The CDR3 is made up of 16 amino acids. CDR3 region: CASSQATTGSPYGYTF. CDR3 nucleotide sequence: TGCGCCAGCAGCCAAGCTACGACAGGGAGTCCCTATGGCTACACCTTC.